This T cell receptor beta chain was sequenced in a study of shared clonotypes between healthy human individuals (dated by TCRdb to 2019 to 2021). The study in broad terms: The cohort included three men and a couple of women between 18 and 49 years of age. For each donor, CD4 naive and CD4 memory were each run on three plates, CD8 naive on two plates, and CD8 memory on one plate. To estimate repertoire size and how much clonotype sharing occurs between individuals, the study deeply sequenced the blood TCR repertoires of several healthy adults. Different laboratories and diverse techniques were used to prepare libraries and sequence TCR repertoires, to increase sequencing depth and limit assay-specific biases. Each donor's leukapheresis produced roughly between roughly 0.94 and 9.5 billion PBMCs.

The donors were healthy, HIV-negative adults who had no recently reported acute infections or vaccinations. Only Caucasian adults living in Nashville, Tennessee, USA were represented among the donors. Magnetic negative selection was used to enrich CD4+ T cells, after which naive cells were positively selected on CD45RA and the negative fraction became the memory subset. Blood was collected by leukapheresis, and PBMCs were isolated by Ficoll-Histopaque density gradient centrifugation and then cryopreserved in liquid nitrogen vapor phase. Analytical flow cytometry was used to check the purity and quantity of each magnetically sorted T cell population. Genomic DNA was isolated from each sorted fraction and quantified by UV absorbance on a Nanodrop 2000c. Turning to this clone: Its antigen has not been determined. No per-base quality is available; no much larger clone lies one base away.

The CDR3 contains 13 residues, cysteine and phenylalanine counted. CDR3 DNA is the only sequence kept; it has 39 bases, read in frame from the first base. Germline trimming: 6 bases from V, 4 bases from J; junction bases outside gene matches: 5. Reading the germline V gene gives CDR1 SQVTM and CDR2 ANQGSEA. The study at large found these results: Naive subsets generally had larger estimated clonotype richness than memory subsets. Even with the large sequencing depth, rarefaction of the sorted-subset datasets indicated that sequencing was incomplete. Sampling was limited to blood, and TCR repertoires in tissue likely differ from TCR repertoires in blood. Clonotypes shared by all four sorted-subset donors showed higher generation probabilities than non-shared clonotypes. When a few donors were compared, the shared fraction of clonotypes was about 5% for naive CD4, about 4% for naive CD8, more than 2% for memory CD4, and 0.4% for memory CD8. Because the study included only a small number of donors, the genetic and exposure-history diversity represented was limited. Pairwise subsampling led to the expectation that sequencing depth would affect the degree of clonotype sharing among donors.

Using the deep immunoSEQ assay, TCR CDR3 regions were amplified from genomic DNA by multiplex PCR. For each cell subset, the extracted genomic DNA was distributed evenly across all wells of several immunoSEQ 96-well plates, and each plate served as one replicate. For sorted subsets, approximately 190 ng genomic DNA, equal to tens of thousands of T cell genomes, was loaded into each replicate PCR. The purified libraries were quantified using a Qubit 3.0 fluorometer, sized with a Bioanalyzer 2100, and then quantified again using the KAPA Library Quantification kit. Every immunoSEQ 96-well plate was sequenced on a separate single-read 150-cycle Illumina NextSeq 550 flow cell. The original methods were these. The immunoSEQ output contained only junctional sequences without quality scores, so filtering could not match that applied to full-length reads. To assign V/J genes and CDR3, sequences were annotated using PyIR, a Python wrapper for IgBLAST v1.9, with IMGT germline references. Reads were filtered out if the reads had weak V/J assignments (E-value above 1e-6), no CDR3, stop codons, out-of-frame junctions, or ambiguous translated residues. V3J clonotypes were defined by identical inferred V gene, J gene, and CDR3 amino acid sequence. Percentage overlap between repertoires was calculated by dividing the number of shared unique clonotypes by the size of the smaller repertoire. Repertoire richness was assessed with RTK rarefaction, the Chao1 estimator, and Recon v2.1 estimates of unobserved clonotypes. Generation probabilities were computed with OLGA for all TCRbeta clonotypes obtained by the gDNA method from a handful of donors. The table comes from immuneACCESS by way of TCRdb, which keeps in-frame sequences with V and J called. Part of the clones is missing from these tables; in studies checked, under half for an unresolved V gene and the rest for unknown reasons. V, J and clone size derive from that table, while D and trimming were established from the DNA sequence. Recorded for this sample are about 330,000 clones; approximately 79% of them occurred a single time. The ten biggest clones cover around a tenth of the sample.

Sequenced sample: memory CD4+ T cells sorted from blood. The cell subset or site label here, explained by the study, means: CD45RA-negative fraction. This clonotype was sampled from a man between 25 and 39 years old in good health. Rearrangement joined TRBV29-1 to TRBJ2-2; 7 bases in the middle match TRBD1. The CDR3: CSVVAGGTGELFF. The DNA sequence is given as TGCAGCGTGGTCGCAGGGGGCACCGGGGAGCTGTTTTTT.